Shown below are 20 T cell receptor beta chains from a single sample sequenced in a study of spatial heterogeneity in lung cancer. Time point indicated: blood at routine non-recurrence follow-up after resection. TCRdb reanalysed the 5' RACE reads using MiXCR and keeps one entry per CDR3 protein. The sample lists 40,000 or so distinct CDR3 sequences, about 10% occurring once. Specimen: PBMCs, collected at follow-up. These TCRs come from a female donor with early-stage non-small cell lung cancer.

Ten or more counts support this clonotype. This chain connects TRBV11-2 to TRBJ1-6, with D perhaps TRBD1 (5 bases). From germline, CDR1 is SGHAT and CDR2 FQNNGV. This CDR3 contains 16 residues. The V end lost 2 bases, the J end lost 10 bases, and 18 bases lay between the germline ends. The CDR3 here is CASSLSTLRGGSPLHF. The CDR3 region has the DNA TGTGCCAGCAGCTTATCTACGTTAAGGGGAGGATCACCCCTCCACTTT.

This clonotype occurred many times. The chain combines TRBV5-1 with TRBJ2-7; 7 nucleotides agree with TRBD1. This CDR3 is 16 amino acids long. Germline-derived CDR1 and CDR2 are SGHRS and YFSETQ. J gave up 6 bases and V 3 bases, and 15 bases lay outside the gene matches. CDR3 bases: TGCGCCAGCAGCTCCCTTTTTAACAGGGGAAGAGGCGAGCAGTACTTC. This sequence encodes CASSSLFNRGRGEQYF.

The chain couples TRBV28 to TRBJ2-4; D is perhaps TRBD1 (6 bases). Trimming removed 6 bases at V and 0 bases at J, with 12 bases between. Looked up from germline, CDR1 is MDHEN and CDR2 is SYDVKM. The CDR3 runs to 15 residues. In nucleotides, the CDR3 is TGTGCCAGCAGCCGGGACACCTTAGCCAAAAACATTCAGTACTTC. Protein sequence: CASSRDTLAKNIQYF.

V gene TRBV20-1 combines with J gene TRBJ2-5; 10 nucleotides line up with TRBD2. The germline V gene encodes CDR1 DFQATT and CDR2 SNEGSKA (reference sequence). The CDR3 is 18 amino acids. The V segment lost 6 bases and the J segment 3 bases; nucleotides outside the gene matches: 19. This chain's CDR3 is CSAKNLASGGALEETQYF. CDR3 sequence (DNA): TGCAGTGCCAAGAATTTGGCGAGCGGGGGGGCCTTGGAAGAGACCCAGTACTTC.

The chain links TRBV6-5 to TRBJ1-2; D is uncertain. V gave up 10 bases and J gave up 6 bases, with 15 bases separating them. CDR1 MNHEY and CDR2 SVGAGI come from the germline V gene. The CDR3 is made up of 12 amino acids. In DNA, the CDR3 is TGTGCCATCCTCACTCGAGGGCATGGCTACACCTTC. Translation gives CAILTRGHGYTF.

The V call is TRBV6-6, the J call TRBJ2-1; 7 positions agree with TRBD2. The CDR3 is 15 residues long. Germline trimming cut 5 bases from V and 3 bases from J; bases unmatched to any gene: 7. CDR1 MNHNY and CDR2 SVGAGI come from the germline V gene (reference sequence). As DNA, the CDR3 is TGTGCCAGCAGTAACCGGGCGGGGGACTACAATGAGCAGTTCTTC. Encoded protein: CASSNRAGDYNEQFF.

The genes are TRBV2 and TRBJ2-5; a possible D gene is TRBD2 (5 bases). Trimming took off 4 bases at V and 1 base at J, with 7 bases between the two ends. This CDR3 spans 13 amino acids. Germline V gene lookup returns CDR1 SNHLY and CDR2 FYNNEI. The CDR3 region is CASSGTSQETQYF. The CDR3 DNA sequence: TGTGCCAGCAGTGGGACTTCCCAAGAGACCCAGTACTTC.

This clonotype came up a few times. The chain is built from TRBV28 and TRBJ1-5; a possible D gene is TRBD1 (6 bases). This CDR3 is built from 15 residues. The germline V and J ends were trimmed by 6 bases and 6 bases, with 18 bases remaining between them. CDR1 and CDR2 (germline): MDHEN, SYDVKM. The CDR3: CASSPGGQGTQPQHF. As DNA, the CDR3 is TGTGCCAGCAGCCCTGGTGGGCAGGGGACTCAGCCCCAGCATTTT. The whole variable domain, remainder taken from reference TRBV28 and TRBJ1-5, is DVKVTQSSRYLVKRTGEKVFLECVQDMDHENMFWYRQDPGLGLRLIYFSYDVKMKEKGDIPEGYSVSREKKERFSLILESASTNQTSMYLCASSPGGQGTQPQHFGDGTRLSIL.

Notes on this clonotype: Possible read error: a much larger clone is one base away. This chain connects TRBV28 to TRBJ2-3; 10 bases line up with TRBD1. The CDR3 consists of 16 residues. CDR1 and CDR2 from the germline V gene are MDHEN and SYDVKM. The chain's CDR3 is CASGFADRGITDTQYF. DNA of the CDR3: TGTGCCAGCGGTTTCGCGGACAGGGGGATTACAGATACGCAGTATTTT.

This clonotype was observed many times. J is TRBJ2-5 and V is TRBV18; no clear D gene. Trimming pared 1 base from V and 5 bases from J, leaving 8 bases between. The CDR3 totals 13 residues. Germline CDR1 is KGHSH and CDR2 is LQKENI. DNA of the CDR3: TGTGCCAGCTCACCACAGCCGGTCGAGACCCAGTACTTC. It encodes CASSPQPVETQYF.

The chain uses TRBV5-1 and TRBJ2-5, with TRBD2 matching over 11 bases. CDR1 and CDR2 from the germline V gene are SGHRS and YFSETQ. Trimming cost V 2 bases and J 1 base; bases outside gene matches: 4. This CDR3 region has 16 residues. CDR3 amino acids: CASSFPTSGAQETQYF. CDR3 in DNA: TGCGCCAGCAGCTTCCCGACTAGCGGGGCCCAAGAGACCCAGTACTTC.

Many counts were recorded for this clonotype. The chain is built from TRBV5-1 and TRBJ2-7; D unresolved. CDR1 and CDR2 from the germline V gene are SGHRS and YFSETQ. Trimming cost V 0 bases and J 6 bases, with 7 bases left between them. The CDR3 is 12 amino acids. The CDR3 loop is CASSLATSEQYF. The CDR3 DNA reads TGCGCCAGCAGCTTGGCGACAAGCGAGCAGTACTTC.

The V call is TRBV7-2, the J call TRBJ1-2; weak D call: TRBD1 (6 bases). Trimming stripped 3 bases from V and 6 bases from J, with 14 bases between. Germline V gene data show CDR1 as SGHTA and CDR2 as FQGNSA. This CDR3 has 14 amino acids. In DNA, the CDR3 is TGTGCCAGCAGCTTTATAGGGGGAGGCGATGGCTACACCTTC. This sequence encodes CASSFIGGGDGYTF.

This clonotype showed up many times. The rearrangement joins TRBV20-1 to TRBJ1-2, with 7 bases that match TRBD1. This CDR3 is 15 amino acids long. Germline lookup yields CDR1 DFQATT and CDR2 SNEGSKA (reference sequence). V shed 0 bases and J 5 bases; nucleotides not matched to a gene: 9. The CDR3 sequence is CSARDPQTGKYGYTF. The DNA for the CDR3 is TGCAGTGCTAGAGATCCCCAGACAGGGAAGTATGGCTACACCTTC.

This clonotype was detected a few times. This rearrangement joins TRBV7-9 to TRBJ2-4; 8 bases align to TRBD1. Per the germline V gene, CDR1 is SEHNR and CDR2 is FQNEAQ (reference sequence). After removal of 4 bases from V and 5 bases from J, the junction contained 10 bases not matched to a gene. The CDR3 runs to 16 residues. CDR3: CASSSSPGQGENIQYF. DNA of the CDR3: TGTGCCAGCAGCTCCTCTCCCGGACAGGGTGAAAACATTCAGTACTTC.

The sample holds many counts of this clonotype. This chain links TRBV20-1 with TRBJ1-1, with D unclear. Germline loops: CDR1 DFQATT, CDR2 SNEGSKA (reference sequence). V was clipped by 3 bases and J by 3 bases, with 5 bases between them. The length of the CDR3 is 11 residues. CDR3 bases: TGCAGTGCTAGTCAGGACACTGAAGCTTTCTTT. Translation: CSASQDTEAFF.

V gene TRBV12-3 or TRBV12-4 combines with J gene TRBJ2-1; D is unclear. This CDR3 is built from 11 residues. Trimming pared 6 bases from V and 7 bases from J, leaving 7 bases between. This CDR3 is CASRLGNEQFF. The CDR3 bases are TGTGCCAGCAGGCTGGGGAATGAGCAGTTCTTC.

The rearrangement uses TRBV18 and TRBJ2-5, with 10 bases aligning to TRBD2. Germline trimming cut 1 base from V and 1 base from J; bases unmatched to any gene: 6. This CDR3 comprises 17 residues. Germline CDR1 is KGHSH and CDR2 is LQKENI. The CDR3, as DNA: TGTGCCAGCTCACCACTGGTGTTAGCGGGGGGCCAAGAGACCCAGTACTTC. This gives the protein CASSPLVLAGGQETQYF.

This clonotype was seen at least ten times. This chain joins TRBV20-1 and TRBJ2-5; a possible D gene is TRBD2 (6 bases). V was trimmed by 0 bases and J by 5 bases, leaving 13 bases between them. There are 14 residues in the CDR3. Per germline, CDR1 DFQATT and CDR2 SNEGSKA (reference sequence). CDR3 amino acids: CSARDNGRGETQYF. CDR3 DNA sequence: TGCAGTGCTAGAGATAACGGGAGAGGGGAGACCCAGTACTTC.

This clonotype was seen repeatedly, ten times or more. CDR3 sequence reads: CASSLRTSGGPTDTQYF. The CDR3 DNA reads as TGTGCCAGCAGCCTTCGGACTAGCGGGGGGCCCACAGATACGCAGTATTTT. The rearrangement links TRBV7-2 to TRBJ2-3; 14 bases are shared with TRBD2. Germline CDR1 SGHTA, CDR2 FQGNSA. The CDR3 is 17 residues long. V lost 5 bases and J lost 2; bases outside the gene matches: 6.